These T cell receptor beta chains were read from a single sample in a study of blood T cell repertoires in COVID-19. This table comes from immunoSEQ multiplex PCR, and its TCRdb copy is limited to in-frame clones, with some not included. The sample has around 300,000 clones, roughly 85% seen once; the top ten hold 5.5% to 7%. The sequencing sample was made of PBMCs or T cells enriched from blood (not recorded which). The origin of the receptors is a woman between 35 and 50 years old who had recovered from COVID-19. Each CDR3 is given with its conserved first and last residue. Fields, in order: clone size, D gene, J gene, V gene, CDR3 DNA, CDR3 protein. D genes are given only for firm matches. The listing skips clone size in some rows; elsewhere it reads once, few, many or a size class.

. | TRBD1 | TRBJ2-5 | TRBV11-2 | TGTGCCAGCAGCTTAGGCCGCAACAGGGGTCCAGAGGAGACCCAGTACTTC | CASSLGRNRGPEETQYF
. | . | TRBJ1-3 | TRBV5-1 | TGCGCCAGCAGCTTGGCCGGGGGGCTCTCTGGAAACACCATATATTTT | CASSLAGGLSGNTIYF
. | TRBD2 | TRBJ2-3 | TRBV7-3 | TGTGCCAGCAGCTTAACTCCCGGGACTAGCGGGAACAAGAGAAGCACAGATACGCAGTATTTT | CASSLTPGTSGNKRSTDTQYF
. | . | TRBJ2-7 | TRBV10-1 | TGCGCCAGCAGTGAATCGAATCCGTCCCCGAGCTCCTACGAGCAGTACTTC | CASSESNPSPSSYEQYF
. | . | TRBJ2-1 | TRBV28 | TGTGCCAGCAGTTTAAGGAGGGTATCGTTCGACAATGAGCAGTTCTTC | CASSLRRVSFDNEQFF
. | . | TRBJ1-5 | TRBV4-3 | TGCGCCAGCAGCCAAGATTATGGGGGGAGCAATCAGCCCCAGCATTTT | CASSQDYGGSNQPQHF
. | . | TRBJ2-1 | TRBV11-2 | TGTGCCAGCAGCTTAGGGGCAGGGAGGGAGCAGTTCTTC | CASSLGAGREQFF
. | TRBD1 | TRBJ2-5 | TRBV28 | TGTGCCAGCAGTGGGGACAGGAGGGAGACCCAGTACTTC | CASSGDRRETQYF
. | TRBD2 | TRBJ2-1 | TRBV9 | TGTGCCAGCAGCGCCACCGGGACTATTAATGAGCAGTTCTTC | CASSATGTINEQFF
. | . | TRBJ2-7 | TRBV23-1 | TGCGCCAGCAGTCAATCGAGTGGTTCCTACGAGCAGTACTTC | CASSQSSGSYEQYF
. | . | TRBJ1-2 | TRBV7-9 | TGTGCCAGCAGCTTAGAGGGGGTGGGCTACACCTTC | CASSLEGVGYTF
. | TRBD1 | TRBJ1-1 | TRBV27 | TGTGCCAGGAACTGGACAGGGGGATCCTTGAGCTCTGAAGCTTTCTTT | CARNWTGGSLSSEAFF
. | . | TRBJ1-1 | TRBV29-1 | TGCAGCGTGGGCAGGGACTTGAACACTGAAGCTTTCTTT | CSVGRDLNTEAFF
once | . | TRBJ2-3 | TRBV28 | TGTGCCAGCAGTCCCCCTGGGCTCACAGATACGCAGTGTTTT | CASSPPGLTDTQCF
. | . | TRBJ1-1 | TRBV6-2/TRBV6-3 | TGTGCCAGCAGACCTCTCGAGAGGATTGGTACTGAAGCTTTCTTT | CASRPLERIGTEAFF
few | TRBD1 | TRBJ1-1 | TRBV12-3/TRBV12-4 | TGTGCCAGTAACCCGGGACAGGGTTTGGTAGCTTTCTTT | CASNPGQGLVAFF
. | . | TRBJ1-1 | TRBV7-2 | TGTGCCAGCAGCTTAGGGGGGGTATGGAGCACTGAAGCTTTCTTT | CASSLGGVWSTEAFF
. | . | TRBJ1-1 | TRBV13 | TGTGCCAGCAGCTTAGGTGGGCGAGTCACTGAAGCTTTCTTT | CASSLGGRVTEAFF
. | TRBD1 | TRBJ1-2 | TRBV18 | TGTGCCAGCTCACCTGGACAGGGAGGATTCTATGGCTACACCTTC | CASSPGQGGFYGYTF
. | TRBD1 | TRBJ2-7 | TRBV5-1 | TGCGCCAGCAGCTTGGCCGTTGGACAGGGTTTCGAGCAGTACTTC | CASSLAVGQGFEQYF
. | TRBD2 | TRBJ2-2 | TRBV18 | TGTGCCAGCTCACCCACTAGCGTTCGCACCGGGGAGCTGTTTTTT | CASSPTSVRTGELFF
. | TRBD2 | TRBJ2-6 | TRBV7-9 | TGTGCCAGCAGCTTTAGCGGGGCCTCTGGGGCCAACGTCCTGACTTTC | CASSFSGASGANVLTF
. | TRBD1 | TRBJ2-1 | TRBV5-1 | TGCGCCAGCAGCTTGGATAGGGACAGGGGGCACAATGAGCAGTTCTTC | CASSLDRDRGHNEQFF
. | TRBD1 | TRBJ2-3 | TRBV15 | TGTGCCACCAGCGCAACCGGGACAGCATTTTCCCGGGATACGCAGTATTTT | CATSATGTAFSRDTQYF
. | TRBD2 | TRBJ2-3 | TRBV7-3 | TGTGCCAGCAGCTTACAGGGTAGCGGGACAAATACGCAGTATTTT | CASSLQGSGTNTQYF
. | TRBD2 | TRBJ2-7 | TRBV28 | TGTGCCAGCAGTTTGGGACTAGCGGGAGGCTTCTACGAGCAGTACTTC | CASSLGLAGGFYEQYF
once | . | TRBJ2-7 | TRBV28 | TGTGCCAGCAGTTTAGATCTAGCTTCCTACGAGCAGTACTTC | CASSLDLASYEQYF
. | . | TRBJ2-3 | TRBV7-2 | TGTGCCAGCAGCTTCCACCCCCGGGGTTCCCGTAGTACGCAGTATTTT | CASSFHPRGSRSTQYF
. | . | TRBJ1-4 | TRBV7-2 | TGTGCCAGCAGCTTCCGTAGGGTTGGGGCCACTAATGAAAAACTGTTTTTT | CASSFRRVGATNEKLFF
once | . | TRBJ1-1 | TRBV7-8 | TGTGCCAGCAGCTTAACGGCTAGGTTAACTGAAGCTTTCTTT | CASSLTARLTEAFF
. | . | TRBJ1-6 | TRBV6-2/TRBV6-3 | TGTGCCAGCAGCGAGGGTTATAATTCACCCCTCCACTTT | CASSEGYNSPLHF
few | . | TRBJ2-2 | TRBV7-2 | TGTGCCAGCAGCTTGGACTCGAACACCGGGGAGCTGTTTTTT | CASSLDSNTGELFF
. | TRBD2 | TRBJ2-5 | TRBV2 | TGTGCCAGCAGATTCACTAGCGGGACAAGGGAGACCCAGTACTTC | CASRFTSGTRETQYF
. | . | TRBJ1-1 | TRBV18 | TGTGCCAGCTCACCGGGACAAACCCAACTCACTGAAGCTTTCTTT | CASSPGQTQLTEAFF
. | TRBD2 | TRBJ2-7 | TRBV28 | TGTGCCAGCAGTCGACTAGCGGGAAGCTACGAGCAGTACTTC | CASSRLAGSYEQYF
. | TRBD2 | TRBJ2-5 | TRBV11-1 | TGTGCCAGCAGCAAGACTAGCGGGTTTCAAGAGACCCAGTACTTC | CASSKTSGFQETQYF
. | TRBD2 | TRBJ2-3 | TRBV5-4 | TGTGCCAGCAGCTTGGATTTATCGGGAGGGCCCACAGATACGCAGTATTTT | CASSLDLSGGPTDTQYF
. | TRBD2 | TRBJ2-1 | TRBV27 | TGTGCCAGCAGCGACGGGAGGAAATACAATGAGCAGTTCTTC | CASSDGRKYNEQFF
once | . | TRBJ2-2 | TRBV29-1 | TGCAGTGTTGTGCCAGTTGAAACCGGGGAGCTGTTTTTT | CSVVPVETGELFF
. | TRBD1 | TRBJ1-2 | TRBV24-1 | TGTGCCACCAGTGATAACAGGGGGCTGTATGGCTACACCTTC | CATSDNRGLYGYTF
few | TRBD2 | TRBJ2-1 | TRBV27 | TGTGCCAGCAGTTTATCAGCGGGAGAGCAGTTCTTC | CASSLSAGEQFF
. | TRBD2 | TRBJ2-1 | TRBV27 | TGTGCCAGCAGTCCCCCTAGCGGAACCTACAATGAGCAGTTCTTC | CASSPPSGTYNEQFF
. | . | TRBJ2-1 | TRBV6-5 | TGTGCCAGCAGGCCGGACAAGGTTCCCTACAATGAGCAGTTCTTC | CASRPDKVPYNEQFF
. | . | TRBJ2-2 | TRBV9 | TGTGCCAGCAGCGTAGGCCAGGGATACACCGGGGAGCTGTTTTTT | CASSVGQGYTGELFF
. | . | TRBJ1-5 | TRBV11-2 | TGTGCCAGCAGCTTAGATAACAGGCCGATGCCCCAGCATTTT | CASSLDNRPMPQHF
. | TRBD1 | TRBJ1-6 | TRBV5-1 | TGCGCCAGCAGTTGGGGAGACCAGGGGGCCTTCAATTCACCCCTCCACTTT | CASSWGDQGAFNSPLHF
. | . | TRBJ1-1 | TRBV3-1/TRBV3-2 | TGTGCCAGCAGCCAAAAGGCGGCAAGAACGGCTTTCTTT | CASSQKAARTAFF
. | . | TRBJ2-1 | TRBV20-1 | TGCAGTGCTACTGACCTTAGCGGTTTCTCCTACAATGAGCAGTTCTTC | CSATDLSGFSYNEQFF
. | TRBD1 | TRBJ2-7 | TRBV19 | TGTGCCAGTAAACCGGGACAGGGCTCGTACGAGCAGTACTTC | CASKPGQGSYEQYF
. | TRBD2 | TRBJ2-1 | TRBV11-3 | TGTGCCAGCAGCTTAGGAACTAGCGGAGATGAGCAGTTCTTC | CASSLGTSGDEQFF
. | TRBD2 | TRBJ2-3 | TRBV5-6 | TGTGCCAGCAACCCCAGCGGGAAAAGCACAGATACGCAGTATTTT | CASNPSGKSTDTQYF
. | . | TRBJ2-7 | TRBV5-1 | TGCGCCAGCAGCTTTGAACCTAGGTCCTACGAGCAGTACTTC | CASSFEPRSYEQYF
. | . | TRBJ2-1 | TRBV5-1 | TGCGCCAGCAGCTCCCTCGCGGATGGTGAGCAGTTCTTC | CASSSLADGEQFF
. | . | TRBJ2-1 | TRBV27 | TGTGCCAGCAGTTTATCCGGGAGTAATGAGCAGTTCTTC | CASSLSGSNEQFF
once | . | TRBJ1-5 | TRBV19 | TGTGCCAGTAGTATAGCATCCCGGGATCAGCATTTT | CASSIASRDQHF
. | . | TRBJ1-1 | TRBV18 | TGTGCCAGCTCACCACCGGACAGCCCAATCGCTGAAGCTTTCTTT | CASSPPDSPIAEAFF
. | . | TRBJ1-3 | TRBV19 | TGTGCCAGTAGCCGCGGGGAATTTGGAAACACCATATATTTT | CASSRGEFGNTIYF